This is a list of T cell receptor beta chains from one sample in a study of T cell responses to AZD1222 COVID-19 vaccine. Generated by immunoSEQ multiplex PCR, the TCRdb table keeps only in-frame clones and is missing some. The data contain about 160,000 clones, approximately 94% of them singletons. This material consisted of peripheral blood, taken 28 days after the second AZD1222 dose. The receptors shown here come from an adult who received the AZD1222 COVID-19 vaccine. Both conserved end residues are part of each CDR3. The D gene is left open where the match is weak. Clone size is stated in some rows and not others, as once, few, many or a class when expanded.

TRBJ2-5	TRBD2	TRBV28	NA	TGTGCCAGCGGTCAACCTACTCCCGGGAGGGCCCTGGGTTCGAGGGACCAAGAGACCCAGTACTTC	CASGQPTPGRALGSRDQETQYF
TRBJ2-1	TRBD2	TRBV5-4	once	TGTGCCAGCAGCTTGGACCCGGGAGGGCGTGAGCAGTTCTTC	CASSLDPGGREQFF
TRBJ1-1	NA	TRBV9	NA	TGTGCCAGCAGCGTCATGCCTCTGAACACTGAAGCTTTCTTT	CASSVMPLNTEAFF
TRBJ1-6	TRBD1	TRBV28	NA	TGTGCCAGCAGTTTAGACAGGGTAGCAGTTGATTCACCCCTCCACTTT	CASSLDRVAVDSPLHF
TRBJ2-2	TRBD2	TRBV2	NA	TGTGCCAGCAGGCCAGAGCCCGGGACTAGCGGGAGCGTGGGCACCGGGGAGCTGTTTTTT	CASRPEPGTSGSVGTGELFF
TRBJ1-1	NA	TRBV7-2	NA	TGTGCCAGCAGCCTGCAGCCAGGTAACACTGAAGCTTTCTTT	CASSLQPGNTEAFF
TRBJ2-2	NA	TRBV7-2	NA	TGTGCCAGCAGCTTTAGCCTCAGAGGACCCGGGGAGCTGTTTTTT	CASSFSLRGPGELFF
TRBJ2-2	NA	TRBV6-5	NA	TGTGCCAGCAGTTACGCTAACTTGGCCGGGGAGCTGTTTTTT	CASSYANLAGELFF
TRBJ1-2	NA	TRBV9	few	TGTGCCAGCAGCGGAGGCGGGCGCTTCGAGGGTGGCTACACCTTC	CASSGGGRFEGGYTF
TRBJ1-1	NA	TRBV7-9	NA	TGTGCCAGCAGCCAACCCCTCGGACAGATGAACACTGAAGCTTTCTTT	CASSQPLGQMNTEAFF
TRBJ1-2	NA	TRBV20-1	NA	TGCAGTGCCGGGGCTGGCTACACCTTC	CSAGAGYTF
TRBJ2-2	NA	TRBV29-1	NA	TGCAGCGTTGACTCCGGGACGAACACCGGGGAGCTGTTTTTT	CSVDSGTNTGELFF
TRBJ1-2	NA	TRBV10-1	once	TGCGCCAGCAGTGAGTCGTCGGACTATGGCTACACCTTC	CASSESSDYGYTF
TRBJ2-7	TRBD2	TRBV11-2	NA	TGTGCCAGCAGCTTAGATCATTCGGGTCTAGCGGGAGGGTTGAGGTACGAGCAGTACTTC	CASSLDHSGLAGGLRYEQYF
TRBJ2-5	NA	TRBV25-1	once	TGTGCCAGCAGTGGCGGGCCCATAACGACCCAGTACTTC	CASSGGPITTQYF
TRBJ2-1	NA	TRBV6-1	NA	TGTGCCAGCAGTTCCGGGCCCTACAATGAGCAGTTCTTC	CASSSGPYNEQFF
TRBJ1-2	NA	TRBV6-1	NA	TGTGCCAGCAGTGAAACGGCAGGCTATGGCTACACCTTC	CASSETAGYGYTF
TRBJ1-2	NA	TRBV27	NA	TGTGCCAGCAGTTCCCGCCTCGGCGGGGCCAAAGCTAACTATGGCTACACCTTC	CASSSRLGGAKANYGYTF
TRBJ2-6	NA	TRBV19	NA	TGTGCCAGTAGTATAGGACAACCGGGGGCCAACGTCCTGACTTTC	CASSIGQPGANVLTF
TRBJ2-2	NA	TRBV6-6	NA	TGTGCCAGCACGAGGGGTCGGGTGAACACCGGGGAGCTGTTTTTT	CASTRGRVNTGELFF
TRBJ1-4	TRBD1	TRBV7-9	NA	TGTGCCAGCAGGGGGGACAGGGGCGCTAATGAAAAACTGTTTTTT	CASRGDRGANEKLFF
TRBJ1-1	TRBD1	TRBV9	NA	TGTGCCAGCACACCGGGCCGGACAGGGGGCACTGAAGCTTTCTTT	CASTPGRTGGTEAFF
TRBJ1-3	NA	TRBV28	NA	TGTGCCAGCAGTTTTCGGGGGGCGGGAAACACCATATATTTT	CASSFRGAGNTIYF
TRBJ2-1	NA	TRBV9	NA	TGTGCCAGCAGCGCAACCTCCAAAAGCTCCTACAATGAGCAGTTCTTC	CASSATSKSSYNEQFF